These 31 T cell receptor beta chains share one sample of origin, sequenced in a study of T-cell reconstitution after alpha-beta-depleted transplantation in children (TCRdb year 2016). Library preparation used PCR. Sequencing took place on an Illumina HiSeq 2500. Molecular barcoding was employed in the preparation of TCR libraries, with unique molecular identifiers being used to normalize TCRbeta repertoire quantification. TCRdb redid the processing of the public reads, applying fastp at Q25 and MiXCR, and retained in-frame beta chains. Identical CDR3 protein sequences are pooled into one entry, listed with their most common genes and DNA. The sample has about 500,000 distinct CDR3 sequences on record, 9.5% to 12% of them singletons. The biggest ten clones account for 11% to 15% of the sample. The treatment or condition label, read with the paper, signifies: allogeneic hematopoietic cell transplantation with graft depleted of TCRalphabeta T cells and CD19 B cells.

The sequencing used PBMCs, mostly from graft donor cells, collected 180 days after TCRalphabeta/CD19-depleted stem cell transplant. The source of these receptors is a female patient younger than 10 who had a stem cell transplant for aplastic anemia, so the T cells may come from the graft donor.

In its sample, this clonotype was seen a few times. This chain joins TRBV28 and TRBJ1-4, with TRBD1 matching over 7 bases. The V and J ends lost 6 bases and 0 bases, in that order; junction bases with no gene match: 13. CDR1 MDHEN and CDR2 SYDVKM come from the germline V gene. The CDR3 length is 18 residues. The CDR3 DNA reads as TGTGCCAGCAGGGAGACAGGGATTTGGGGGCCAACTAATGAAAAACTGTTTTTT. It translates to CASRETGIWGPTNEKLFF.

The chain joins TRBV20-1 to TRBJ2-1; D may be TRBD1 (5 bases). CDR1 and CDR2 (germline): DFQATT, SNEGSKA (reference sequence). The V end was cut by 0 bases, the J end by 0 bases, with 12 bases between. The CDR3 is 16 amino acids. The CDR3 DNA reads as TGCAGTGCTAGAGATCGTGGGGCCCGCTCCTACAATGAGCAGTTCTTC. Its protein is CSARDRGARSYNEQFF.

In DNA, the CDR3 is TGTGCCTGGGGACGGGAAGAGGGCATTCAGTACTTC. This encodes CAWGREEGIQYF. The J gene is TRBJ2-4, the V gene TRBV30; TRBD2 is a possible D gene (5 bases). This CDR3 has 12 residues. Germline V gene lookup returns CDR1 GTSNPN and CDR2 SVGIG (reference sequence). The V and J ends lost 5 bases and 9 bases respectively, with 14 bases between them.

The V call is TRBV18, the J call TRBJ2-7; unclear D gene. Germline CDR1 is KGHSH and CDR2 is LQKENI. This CDR3 has 13 amino acids. Trimming pared 4 bases from V and 5 bases from J, leaving 12 bases between. CDR3 nucleotides: TGTGCCAGCTCACGCCAGAACCTCAACGAGCAGTACGTC. Encoded protein: CASSRQNLNEQYV.

In its sample, this clonotype was seen a few times. This chain connects TRBV20-1 to TRBJ2-7; D is perhaps TRBD1 or TRBD2 (6 bases each). Germline CDR1 is DFQATT and CDR2 is SNEGSKA (reference sequence). This CDR3 contains 12 residues. Trimming removed 4 bases at V and 6 bases at J, with 13 bases between. CDR3 sequence reads: CSANRGHGEQYF. DNA for the CDR3: TGCAGTGCTAATCGGGGGCACGGCGAGCAGTACTTC.

In this sample, this clonotype turned up a few times. This rearrangement joins TRBV14 to TRBJ1-5; a possible D gene is TRBD1 (5 bases). Germline assignment: CDR1 SGHDN and CDR2 FVKESK. CDR3 length equals 16 residues. The germline V and J ends were trimmed by 0 bases and 2 bases, with 11 bases remaining between them. CDR3 in DNA: TGTGCCAGCAGCCAAGATTCAGGGAAGGGCAATCAGCCCCAGCATTTT. Protein product: CASSQDSGKGNQPQHF.

This clonotype was counted at least ten times. The chain employs TRBV7-9 and TRBJ2-7; 7 positions agree with TRBD1. Trimming took 2 bases from V and 4 from J; bases not matched to a gene: 5. The CDR3 consists of 14 residues. CDR1 is SEHNR, CDR2 FQNEAQ, per germline (reference sequence). The CDR3 bases are TGTGCCAGCAGCTTACGTGACAGGGAGTACGAGCAGTACGTC. It is translated as CASSLRDREYEQYV.

The V gene is TRBV7-2, the J gene TRBJ1-1; no definite D call. The CDR3 sequence is 15 residues long. Germline CDR1 SGHTA, CDR2 FQGNSA. V was cut by 5 bases and J by 2 bases, with 15 bases left in between. The CDR3 DNA sequence: TGTGCCAGCAGCCCCCGGGTCCTCGCTAACACTGAAGCTTTCTTT. Its protein is CASSPRVLANTEAFF. Filled out from reference TRBV7-2 and TRBJ1-1, the complete variable domain reads GAGVSQSPSNKVTEKGKDVELRCDPISGHTALYWYRQSLGQGLEFLIYFQGNSAPDKSGLPSDRFSAERTGGSVSTLTIQRTQQEDSAVYLCASSPRVLANTEAFFGQGTRLTVV.

V usage is TRBV19 and J usage is TRBJ2-2; D is unresolved. Germline V gene lookup returns CDR1 LNHDA and CDR2 SQIVND (reference sequence). With 2 bases removed from V and 2 bases from J, the gap between germline ends came to 18 bases. The CDR3 has 18 amino acids. The CDR3 region has the DNA TGTGCCAGTAGTATAACCTTCAAGGCGGAGATTAACACCGGGGAGCTGTTTTTT. The encoded protein is CASSITFKAEINTGELFF. Supplemented by reference TRBV19 and TRBJ2-2, the full variable domain reads DGGITQSPKYLFRKEGQNVTLSCEQNLNHDAMYWYRQDPGQGLRLIYYSQIVNDFQKGDIAEGYSVSREKKESFPLTVTSAQKNPTAFYLCASSITFKAEINTGELFFGEGSRLTVL.

The chain is built from TRBV27 and TRBJ2-5; D not certain. V lost 6 bases to trimming and J lost 4 bases, with 12 bases between them. CDR1 is MNHEY and CDR2 is SMNVEV in the germline V gene (reference sequence). This CDR3 is 13 amino acids long. The CDR3 reads CASRDWDGETQYF. CDR3 DNA: TGTGCCAGCAGAGACTGGGATGGAGAGACCCAGTACTTC.

This clonotype was recorded a few times. The chain has TRBV7-6 and TRBJ1-6, with D unclear. Per germline, CDR1 SGHVS and CDR2 FNYEAQ. The CDR3 extends over 19 amino acids. Trimming stripped 1 base from V and 0 bases from J, with 16 bases between. The CDR3 DNA is TGTGCCAGCAGCTTAGTAGTCGGCCCCGGGTTCTCCTATAATTCACCCCTCCACTTT. This codes for CASSLVVGPGFSYNSPLHF.

This clonotype was seen many times. The chain recombines TRBV10-3 with TRBJ2-7; possibly TRBD1 for D (6 bases). The CDR3 length is 15 residues. The germline V gene has CDR1 ENHRY and CDR2 SYGVKD. Trimming removed 8 bases at V and 1 base at J, with 18 bases between. The DNA for the CDR3 is TGTGCCATCTCAAAACAGGGCCAGCGGTCCTACGAGCAGTACGTC. Encoded protein: CAISKQGQRSYEQYV.

The rearrangement uses TRBV29-1 and TRBJ2-1; 12 nucleotides line up with TRBD2. Trimming took 8 bases from V and 4 from J; bases not matched to a gene: 6. CDR3 length: 14 residues. CDR1 is SQVTM, CDR2 ANQGSEA, per germline. The CDR3 nucleotides are TGCAGCACGGAACTAGCGGGAGGTTACAATGAGCAGTTCTTC. It encodes CSTELAGGYNEQFF.

This clonotype has a count of ten or more. This sequence joins TRBV2 and TRBJ1-5, with D uncertain. Per the germline V gene, CDR1 is SNHLY and CDR2 is FYNNEI. The CDR3 consists of 13 residues. Trimming pared 1 base from V and 3 bases from J, leaving 4 bases between. The CDR3 spells CASSEGANQPQHF. The CDR3 DNA reads TGTGCCAGCAGTGAAGGGGCCAATCAGCCCCAGCATTTT.

This clonotype appeared a single time. A much larger clone differs by one base, so this may be a read error. The chain employs TRBV7-2 and TRBJ2-5; possibly TRBD2 for D (5 bases). Deletions cut 2 bases from V and 3 bases from J, with 10 bases between. The CDR3 spans 14 residues. CDR1 SGHTA and CDR2 FQGNSA come from the germline V gene. In nucleotides, the CDR3 is TGTGCCAGCAGCTTACGGGGTTCCAAAGAGACCCAGTACTTC. It specifies CASSLRGSKETQYF.

The table lists this clonotype with a few counts. The chain combines TRBV5-1 with TRBJ1-1; 9 nucleotides align to TRBD1. In germline, CDR1 is SGHRS, CDR2 YFSETQ. This CDR3 spans 16 amino acids. The V segment lost 6 bases and the J segment 1 base; nucleotides outside the gene matches: 10. The CDR3 DNA follows: TGCGCCAGCACGCGGGAACAGGGGGCGCGGAACACTGAAGCTTTCTTT. Translation gives CASTREQGARNTEAFF. Combining the CDR3 with reference TRBV5-1 and TRBJ1-1 gives the whole variable domain KAGVTQTPRYLIKTRGQQVTLSCSPISGHRSVSWYQQTPGQGLQFLFEYFSETQRNKGNFPGRFSGRQFSNSRSEMNVSTLELGDSALYLCASTREQGARNTEAFFGQGTRLTVV.

The chain uses TRBV15 and TRBJ1-2, with D possibly matching TRBD1 (6 bases). The CDR3 is made up of 14 amino acids. The germline V and J ends were trimmed by 2 bases and 5 bases, with 12 bases remaining between them. Germline V gene data show CDR1 as LNHNV and CDR2 as YYDKDF (reference sequence). The CDR3 nucleotides read TGTGCCACCAGCAGACCTCCTGGACAGTATGGCTACACCTTC. Protein sequence: CATSRPPGQYGYTF.

This clonotype was observed a handful of times. The genes are TRBV6-1 and TRBJ1-5; D might be TRBD1 (5 bases). Trimming cost V 7 bases and J 2 bases, with 12 bases left between them. The germline gives CDR1 MNHNS, CDR2 SASEGT. The length of the CDR3 is 14 residues. The CDR3 DNA reads TGTGCCAGCAAGGTGGGGCACGGCAATCAGCCCCAGCATTTT. This gives the protein CASKVGHGNQPQHF.

This clonotype came up a few times. The chain recombines TRBV20-1 with TRBJ1-2; possible D gene TRBD1, 5 bases. The ends were cut back, 1 base at V and 8 bases at J, with 11 bases in the middle. The CDR3 covers 12 residues. CDR1 DFQATT and CDR2 SNEGSKA come from the germline V gene (reference sequence). The CDR3 DNA follows: TGCAGTGCTAGAGGGAGGGGAGGCGGCTACACCTTC. It codes for CSARGRGGGYTF.

CDR3 sequence: CASSRQGKNYGYTF. CDR3 sequence (DNA): TGTGCCAGCTCTCGACAGGGGAAGAACTATGGCTACACCTTC. The genes are TRBV18 and TRBJ1-2; 8 bases agree with TRBD1. CDR1 is KGHSH, CDR2 LQKENI, per germline. The length of the CDR3 is 14 residues. V dropped 6 bases and J dropped 2; count of bases not matched to a gene: 5. Full variable domain (outside the CDR3, taken from reference TRBV18 and TRBJ1-2): NAGVMQNPRHLVRRRGQEARLRCSPMKGHSHVYWYRQLPEEGLKFMVYLQKENIIDESGMPKERFSAEFPKEGPSILRIQQVVRGDSAAYFCASSRQGKNYGYTFGSGTRLTVV.

The rearrangement links TRBV5-6 to TRBJ2-5; D perhaps matches TRBD2 (6 bases). V was cut by 6 bases and J by 4 bases, with 13 bases left in between. Germline CDR1 is SGHDT and CDR2 is YYEEEE. CDR3 length: 13 residues. The CDR3 region is CASTSDGGETQYF. In DNA, the CDR3 is TGTGCCAGCACCTCCGACGGGGGAGAGACCCAGTACTTC.

This clonotype was counted a few times. This chain links TRBV9 with TRBJ2-7, with 8 bases aligning to TRBD2. This CDR3 region has 17 residues. Trimming took 0 bases from V and 4 from J; bases not matched to a gene: 12. Germline CDR1 is SGDLS and CDR2 is YYNGEE. The CDR3 coding sequence is TGTGCCAGCAGCGTAGGGCCCGAGCGGGAGCCGAGATACGAGCAGTACTTC. Translation: CASSVGPEREPRYEQYF.

The DNA of the CDR3 is TGTGCCAGCAGCCAAGTCAACAGGGAAGGGGAGACCCAGTACTTC. Translation: CASSQVNREGETQYF. This chain joins TRBV4-2 and TRBJ2-5; D is possibly TRBD1 (6 bases). The germline V gene encodes CDR1 LGHNA and CDR2 YNFKEQ. CDR3 length equals 15 residues. The V gene lost 1 base and the J gene lost 5 bases, with 14 bases spanning the gap.

The V call is TRBV7-8, the J call TRBJ2-3; D call uncertain. Germline V lookup: CDR1 SGHVS, CDR2 FQNEAQ. This CDR3 is built from 16 residues. V was pared by 1 base and J by 2 bases, with 13 bases between. The CDR3 spells CASSLGPRRNTDTQYF. The CDR3, as DNA: TGTGCCAGCAGCTTAGGTCCCCGAAGAAACACAGATACGCAGTATTTT.

The genes are TRBV7-9 and TRBJ1-1, with D possibly being TRBD1 (5 bases). Looked up from germline, CDR1 is SEHNR and CDR2 is FQNEAQ (reference sequence). The CDR3 has 12 residues. Deletions cut 3 bases from V and 11 bases from J, with 13 bases between. The CDR3 DNA reads as TGTGCCAGCAGCTTGTATCAAGGGGTGGCTTTCTTT. Protein sequence: CASSLYQGVAFF.

The CDR3 nucleotides are TGTGCCTGGAGCCCAGGGGCGGGGGCCGTCGGCACTGAAGCTTTCTTT. It translates to CAWSPGAGAVGTEAFF. The chain uses TRBV30 and TRBJ1-1; weak D call: TRBD1 (6 bases). V dropped 3 bases and J dropped 4 bases, with 21 bases sitting between them. The CDR3 consists of 16 residues. Looked up from germline, CDR1 is GTSNPN and CDR2 is SVGIG (reference sequence).

The gene calls are TRBV12-3 or TRBV12-4 and TRBJ1-2; 7 nucleotides line up with TRBD1. The CDR3 is made up of 13 amino acids. V lost 5 bases, J lost 8 bases, and 8 bases stayed unmatched. The CDR3 loop reads CASSPDRARGYTF. The CDR3 DNA reads TGTGCCAGCAGTCCTGACAGGGCGCGGGGCTACACCTTC.

This clonotype occurred a few times. The chain employs TRBV4-3 and TRBJ2-7; 9 bases are a match to TRBD2. Per the germline V gene, CDR1 is LGHNA and CDR2 is YSLEER. The CDR3 contains 15 residues. Trimming cost V 4 bases and J 3 bases; bases outside gene matches: 7. CDR3 loop: CASSPLREGYYEQYF. DNA for the CDR3: TGCGCCAGCAGCCCCCTGCGGGAGGGTTACTACGAGCAGTACTTC.

This clonotype has a handful of counts. V gene TRBV9 combines with J gene TRBJ2-1; 13 nucleotides align to TRBD2. J gave up 5 bases and V 1 base, and 6 bases lay outside the gene matches. The CDR3 is 17 residues long. The germline V gene encodes CDR1 SGDLS and CDR2 YYNGEE. In DNA form, the CDR3 reads TGTGCCAGCAGCGTACCGGGTGGACTAGCGGGAGACAATGAGCAGTTCTTC. Translation: CASSVPGGLAGDNEQFF.

This clonotype occurred a few times. The V and J genes are TRBV27 and TRBJ2-6; TRBD2 matches at 7 bases. The CDR3 covers 18 residues. The V gene's germline CDR1 is MNHEY and CDR2 SMNVEV (reference sequence). Trimming removed 5 bases from V and 0 bases from J; junction bases left unmatched: 10. This CDR3 reads CASSTLWGGSSGANVLTF. CDR3 nucleotide sequence: TGTGCCAGCAGTACCCTGTGGGGGGGTAGCTCTGGGGCCAACGTCCTGACTTTC.

This clonotype came up a few times. The rearrangement joins TRBV5-1 to TRBJ2-1; 7 bases agree with TRBD2. The CDR3 is made up of 17 amino acids. After removal of 0 bases from V and 2 bases from J, the junction contained 8 bases not matched to a gene. Germline V lookup: CDR1 SGHRS, CDR2 YFSETQ. The CDR3 spells CASSLVPSGTTYNEQFF. In DNA, the CDR3 is TGCGCCAGCAGCTTGGTGCCTAGCGGAACTACCTACAATGAGCAGTTCTTC.